Below are 19 T cell receptor beta chains sequenced from a single sample in a study of spatial heterogeneity in lung cancer (dated by TCRdb to between 2018 and 2021). The library was built by means of 5' RACE. This sample was sequenced with a NextSeq 500. The raw public data were reprocessed by TCRdb itself: fastp quality trimming at Q25, MiXCR clonotype calling, in-frame beta chains only. When rows share a CDR3 protein, they turn into one entry using the most common DNA and genes. The sample data list under 150,000 distinct CDR3 sequences, and 9% to 15% of these were observed just once. The ten largest clones add up to 15% to 20% of the sample. The sample's time point label, in plain terms: blood at routine non-recurrence follow-up after resection. Without any cell sorting, TCR sequencing was performed on whole RNA extracted either from tumor and nontumor lung tissue or from cryopreserved PBMC samples.

Specimen: PBMCs, collected at follow-up. Source of these receptors: a male donor with early-stage non-small cell lung cancer.

This clonotype was recorded a few times. The V call is TRBV29-1, the J call TRBJ2-7, with 10 bases identical to TRBD1. Per the germline V gene, CDR1 is SQVTM and CDR2 is ANQGSEA. J gave up 6 bases and V 6 bases, and 2 bases lay outside the gene matches. There are 11 residues in the CDR3. CDR3 region: CSVDRGAEQYF. The CDR3, as DNA: TGCAGCGTGGACAGGGGGGCCGAGCAGTACTTC.

CDR3 loop: CASTPAENAPYSYTF. As DNA, the CDR3 is TGTGCCAGTACCCCGGCCGAAAATGCACCTTATAGCTACACCTTC. The chain joins TRBV19 to TRBJ1-2, with D hard to call. V was shortened by 7 bases and J by 9 bases, with 24 bases between the two germline ends. Germline V gene lookup returns CDR1 LNHDA and CDR2 SQIVND (reference sequence). The CDR3 is 15 amino acids. The full variable domain, rest sourced from reference TRBV19 and TRBJ1-2, is DGGITQSPKYLFRKEGQNVTLSCEQNLNHDAMYWYRQDPGQGLRLIYYSQIVNDFQKGDIAEGYSVSREKKESFPLTVTSAQKNPTAFYLCASTPAENAPYSYTFGSGTRLTVV.

The table lists this clonotype with many counts. This chain links TRBV15 with TRBJ2-3; 7 bases fit TRBD2. The ends lost 5 bases at V and 2 bases at J; junction bases unmatched: 4. The CDR3 loop spans 14 amino acids. Germline CDR1 LNHNV, CDR2 YYDKDF (reference sequence). The CDR3 region has the DNA TGTGCCACCAGCGACGGGGGGTCCACAGATACGCAGTATTTT. This codes for CATSDGGSTDTQYF.

This clonotype was seen only a few times. CDR3 coding DNA: TGCAGTGCTAGCCCGGGACAGGGGCGATTGGAGACCCAGTACTTC. Translating it yields CSASPGQGRLETQYF. J is TRBJ2-5 and V is TRBV20-1, with 10 bases identical to TRBD1. The CDR3 is made up of 15 amino acids. CDR1 DFQATT and CDR2 SNEGSKA come from the germline V gene (reference sequence). V was pared by 3 bases and J by 5 bases, with 9 bases of the junction left unmatched.

This clonotype was detected only a few times. The V call is TRBV6-5, the J call TRBJ2-1; D is ambiguous. The CDR3 sequence is 12 residues long. The V end was cut by 6 bases, the J end by 5 bases, with 8 bases between. Per the germline V gene, CDR1 is MNHEY and CDR2 is SVGAGI. The CDR3 protein is CASSPNHNEQFF. Written as DNA, the CDR3 is TGTGCCAGCAGCCCGAACCACAATGAGCAGTTCTTC.

This clonotype was picked up a small number of times. The chain combines TRBV9 with TRBJ1-4; tentative D call: TRBD1 (6 bases). Deletions cut 0 bases from V and 7 bases from J, with 10 bases between. Germline-derived CDR1 and CDR2 are SGDLS and YYNGEE. The CDR3 runs to 14 residues. The CDR3 sequence: CASSVGQGTEKLFF. DNA of the CDR3: TGTGCCAGCAGCGTAGGGCAGGGGACTGAAAAACTGTTTTTT.

This clonotype was counted between two and nine times. The chain employs TRBV24-1 and TRBJ1-5; D is ambiguous. V gave up 2 bases and J gave up 3 bases, with 10 bases separating them. Germline CDR1 is KGHDR and CDR2 is SFDVKD. The CDR3 consists of 15 residues. The CDR3 sequence: CATSDSNRPNQPQHF. The CDR3 nucleotides read TGTGCCACCAGTGATTCGAACAGACCCAATCAGCCCCAGCATTTT.

This rearrangement joins TRBV11-2 to TRBJ1-2, with TRBD1 matching 8 bases. The CDR3 sequence is 15 residues long. Per the germline V gene, CDR1 is SGHAT and CDR2 is FQNNGV. J was trimmed by 6 bases and V by 0 bases; bases with no gene match: 6. CDR3 in amino acids: CASSLEPGGAHGYTF. CDR3 sequence (DNA): TGTGCCAGCAGCTTAGAGCCAGGGGGCGCGCATGGCTACACCTTC.

This chain links TRBV5-6 with TRBJ2-7; D possibly uses TRBD1 or TRBD2 (5 bases each). This CDR3 is 15 amino acids long. CDR1 and CDR2 from the germline V gene are SGHDT and YYEEEE. Trimming stripped 4 bases from V and 4 bases from J, with 18 bases between. The DNA of the CDR3 is TGTGCCAGCAGCGTTAGGGACCGACGATTTTACGAGCAGTACTTC. Residues: CASSVRDRRFYEQYF. The whole variable domain, filled in from reference TRBV5-6 and TRBJ2-7, reads DAGVTQSPTHLIKTRGQQVTLRCSPKSGHDTVSWYQQALGQGPQFIFQYYEEEERQRGNFPDRFSGHQFPNYSSELNVNALLLGDSALYLCASSVRDRRFYEQYFGPGTRLTVT.

The chain joins TRBV25-1 to TRBJ1-5, with D perhaps TRBD1 (5 bases). The CDR3 extends over 14 amino acids. Germline V gene data show CDR1 as MGHDK and CDR2 as SYGVNS. Trimming pared 5 bases from V and 3 bases from J, leaving 11 bases between. CDR3 bases: TGTGCCAGCAGTTGGGGCAGTCACAATCAGCCCCAGCATTTT. It yields the protein CASSWGSHNQPQHF.

This clonotype has a handful of counts. The V gene is TRBV6-1, the J gene TRBJ2-3, with unresolved D. The CDR3 is 14 amino acids. With 3 bases removed from V and 3 bases from J, the gap between germline ends came to 10 bases. Germline CDR1 MNHNS, CDR2 SASEGT. As DNA, the CDR3 is TGTGCCAGCAGTGAGCGAGCCGGGACAGATACGCAGTATTTT. Translation gives CASSERAGTDTQYF.

There are many counts of this clonotype. The V and J genes are TRBV29-1 and TRBJ2-3; 11 bases agree with TRBD1. This CDR3 contains 13 residues. Germline CDR1 and CDR2: SQVTM and ANQGSEA. Trimming at V came to 7 bases and at J to 8 bases, leaving 8 bases not matched to a gene. The CDR3 DNA is TGCAGCGCCGAAGGACAGGGGGCAGGTACGCAGTATTTT. It encodes CSAEGQGAGTQYF.

This chain joins TRBV27 and TRBJ2-1, with a weak D call TRBD2 (5 bases). This CDR3 has 13 amino acids. Germline V gene sequence: CDR1 MNHEY, CDR2 SMNVEV (reference sequence). The V end was cut by 2 bases, the J end by 6 bases, with 8 bases between. The CDR3 DNA sequence: TGTGCCAGCAGTTTAGCGGGCCGCAATGAGCAGTTCTTC. Its protein product is CASSLAGRNEQFF.

This clonotype was seen a handful of times. V gene TRBV12-3 or TRBV12-4 combines with J gene TRBJ2-3; 8 nucleotides align to TRBD1. V was pared by 6 bases and J by 3 bases, with 8 bases of the junction left unmatched. The CDR3 is 15 amino acids. DNA of the CDR3: TGTGCCAGCAGGGCGACAGGGGTTTCGACAGATACGCAGTATTTT. Translating it yields CASRATGVSTDTQYF.

This clonotype was detected a few times. V and J are TRBV3-1 and TRBJ2-1; the match to TRBD2 covers 8 bases. The CDR3 length is 13 residues. V was pared by 7 bases and J by 6 bases, with 5 bases of the junction left unmatched. The germline gives CDR1 LGHDT, CDR2 YNNKEL (reference sequence). The CDR3 region is CASTGGSGNEQFF. The CDR3 nucleotides are TGTGCCAGCACGGGGGGGTCTGGCAATGAGCAGTTCTTC.

The table lists this clonotype with a few counts. This chain links TRBV6-6 with TRBJ2-7, with a possible D match to TRBD1 (5 bases). The V gene's germline CDR1 is MNHNY and CDR2 SVGAGI (reference sequence). This CDR3 has 14 residues. The V and J ends lost 2 bases and 0 bases respectively, with 8 bases between them. In DNA, the CDR3 is TGTGCCAGCAGTTACCCGACAGACTCCTACGAGCAGTACTTC. Its protein is CASSYPTDSYEQYF.

This clonotype came up many times. The rearrangement joins TRBV30 to TRBJ2-7, with D perhaps assigned TRBD1 or TRBD2 (5 bases each). Trimming removed 0 bases from V and 2 bases from J, with 14 bases in between. The CDR3 length is 15 residues. Germline CDR1 is GTSNPN and CDR2 is SVGIG (reference sequence). CDR3 loop: CAWSVQRGAAYEQYF. The CDR3 DNA reads as TGTGCCTGGAGTGTACAAAGAGGGGCAGCCTACGAGCAGTACTTC.

This clonotype was counted ten times or more. This chain links TRBV7-3 with TRBJ2-5; the D is unclear. This CDR3 is built from 15 residues. V was trimmed by 5 bases and J by 4 bases, leaving 17 bases between them. Germline V gene lookup returns CDR1 SGHTA and CDR2 FQGTGA. The CDR3 DNA sequence: TGTGCCAGCAGCCGCATACGAGGCCCCGGAGAGACCCAGTACTTC. Protein: CASSRIRGPGETQYF. Drawing the rest from reference TRBV7-3 and TRBJ2-5, the complete variable domain is GAGVSQTPSNKVTEKGKYVELRCDPISGHTALYWYRQSLGQGPEFLIYFQGTGAADDSGLPNDRFFAVRPEGSVSTLKIQRTERGDSAVYLCASSRIRGPGETQYFGPGTRLLVL.

This clonotype was picked up a small number of times. Germline is not matched at one junction end, which may reflect a read error. J is TRBJ2-1 and V is TRBV7-7; D not certain. The CDR3 runs to 13 residues. Looked up from germline, CDR1 is SSHAT and CDR2 is FNYEAQ (reference sequence). DNA of the CDR3: TGTGCTAGCAGCTTAACCAACTACAATGAGCAGTTCTTC. Encoded protein: CASSLTNYNEQFF. The variable domain in full, with the rest retrieved from reference TRBV7-7 and TRBJ2-1, is GAGVSQSPRYKVTKRGQDVTLRCDPISSHATLYWYQQALGQGPEFLTYFNYEAQPDKSGLPSDRFSAERPEGSISTLTIQRTEQRDSAMYRCASSLTNYNEQFFGPGTRLTVL.